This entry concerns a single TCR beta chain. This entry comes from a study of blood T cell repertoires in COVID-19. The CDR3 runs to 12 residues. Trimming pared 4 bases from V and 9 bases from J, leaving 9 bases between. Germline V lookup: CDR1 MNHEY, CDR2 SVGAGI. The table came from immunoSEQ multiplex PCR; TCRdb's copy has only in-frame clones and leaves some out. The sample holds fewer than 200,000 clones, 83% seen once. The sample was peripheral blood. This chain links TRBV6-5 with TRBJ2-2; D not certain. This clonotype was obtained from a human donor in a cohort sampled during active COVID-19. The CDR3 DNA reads TGTGCCAGCAGTTCGGTTCTGAGGGAGCTGTTTTTT. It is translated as CASSSVLRELFF.